This TCR beta chain came from a study of blood T cell repertoires in COVID-19. Study as a whole: Sites in the United States, Italy and Spain provided acute and convalescent COVID-19 samples. The cDNA or gDNA used as material had been derived from T cells, B-cell-depleted T cells, or PBMCs.

A note on this clone: A read error may account for a junction end that differs from germline.

In the original processing: Estimated nucleated cell counts came from reference gene primer amplification. Clones were sequenced by immunoSEQ multiplex PCR, and TCRdb holds only the in-frame ones, with some missing. Clonal size and the V and J genes are those of that table, whereas D and trimming came from the DNA. The table shows 95,000 to 120,000 clones, with 75% to 90% occurring only once. Sequencing was performed on peripheral blood. The receptor's source is a woman aged 50 to 60 with acute or convalescent COVID-19.

The CDR3 reads CASTLGLAGVWETQYF. The CDR3 nucleotides are TGTGCCAGCACCTTAGGACTAGCGGGGGTTTGGGAGACCCAGTACTTC. The chain combines TRBV7-2 with TRBJ2-5; TRBD2 matches 13 bases. CDR3 length: 16 amino acids. Germline loops: CDR1 SGHTA, CDR2 FQGNSA.